This is a list of T cell receptor beta chains from one sample in a study of T cells after yellow fever vaccination. TCRdb itself ran the 5' RACE reads through MiXCR, one entry per CDR3 protein. Of 300,000 to 400,000 distinct CDR3 sequences in the sample, 8.1% are singletons; the top ten hold about 16%. The sequencing used PBMCs, collected about 49 days after the first yellow fever vaccination. These receptors all stem from a man younger than 35 who received the YFV17D yellow fever vaccine. The CDR3 runs from the conserved cysteine through the conserved F or W. A D gene is named only where the DNA matches it firmly. Clone size is shown for a subset of rows, as once, few, many or a class of expanded clone.

>NA|TRBJ2-3|TRBD1|TRBV7-3
CASRQGNTDTQYF
TGTGCCAGCAGACAGGGGAACACAGATACGCAGTATTTT
>NA|TRBJ1-6|NA|TRBV4-3
CASSQDQGKGSPLHF
TGCGCCAGCAGCCAAGACCAGGGCAAAGGATCACCCCTCCACTTT
>NA|TRBJ2-7|NA|TRBV11-2
CASSSILYEQYF
TGTGCCAGCAGCTCTATACTCTACGAGCAGTACTTC
>many|TRBJ2-3|NA|TRBV4-3
CASSQGQPTDTQYF
TGCGCCAGCAGCCAAGGACAGCCCACAGATACGCAGTATTTT
>many|TRBJ1-4|NA|TRBV6-1
CASSPGRTNEKLFF
TGTGCCAGCAGTCCAGGGAGAACTAATGAAAAACTGTTTTTT
>NA|TRBJ1-1|NA|TRBV6-2/TRBV6-3
CASSYSWNTEAFF
TGTGCCAGCAGTTACTCATGGAACACTGAAGCTTTCTTT
>few|TRBJ2-5|NA|TRBV15
CATEEAENQETQYF
TGTGCCACCGAGGAGGCAGAAAATCAAGAGACCCAGTACTTC
>NA|TRBJ2-7|NA|TRBV6-1
CASKGSYYEQYF
TGTGCCAGCAAGGGGAGCTACTACGAGCAGTACTTC
>few|TRBJ1-6|NA|TRBV9
CASSVGKAYNSPLHF
TGTGCCAGCAGCGTAGGGAAGGCCTATAATTCACCCCTCCACTTT
>NA|TRBJ2-1|NA|TRBV5-1
CASSGNNEQFF
TGCGCCAGCAGCGGAAACAATGAGCAGTTCTTC
>NA|TRBJ1-5|TRBD1|TRBV7-6
CASSQGQGANQPQHF
TGTGCCAGCAGCCAAGGACAGGGGGCCAATCAGCCCCAGCATTTT
>NA|TRBJ1-2|TRBD1|TRBV6-5
CASSSPTGASYTF
TGTGCCAGCAGTTCCCCGACAGGGGCGAGCTACACCTTC